Below, 8 T cell receptor beta chains from the same sample are listed, as sequenced in a study of blood T cell repertoires in COVID-19 (dated by TCRdb to about 2020). Libraries came from the immunoSEQ multiplex PCR assay. As stored in TCRdb, this immuneACCESS dataset retains in-frame rearrangements with V and J assigned. A fraction of the clones does not appear; measured against another copy, unresolved V genes explain less than half of the discrepancy, and the remainder lacks a known reason. The sample has roughly 180,000 clones on record, approximately 85% of them singletons. The leading ten clones occupy 6.2% of the sample. Sequences were obtained from PBMCs or T cells enriched from blood (not recorded which). These receptor sequences come from a man aged 35-49 years who had recovered from COVID-19.

This clone was seen once. The rearrangement uses TRBV5-6 and TRBJ1-6, with D possibly being TRBD1 (5 bases). The CDR3 is made up of 16 amino acids. Per germline, CDR1 SGHDT and CDR2 YYEEEE. The germline V and J ends were trimmed by 0 bases and 7 bases, with 14 bases remaining between them. Here the CDR3 reads CASSLVSGKRNSPLHF. CDR3 sequence (DNA): TGTGCCAGCAGCTTGGTCTCAGGGAAGCGAAATTCACCCCTCCACTTT.

This chain links TRBV24-1 with TRBJ2-3, with D hard to call. This CDR3 spans 14 amino acids. Germline lookup yields CDR1 KGHDR and CDR2 SFDVKD. V was shortened by 12 bases and J by 2 bases, with 17 bases between the two germline ends. For the CDR3, the DNA is TGTGCCGCCATAGACCGAAACTACACAGATACGCAGTATTTT. Encoded protein: CAAIDRNYTDTQYF.

V is TRBV18 and J is TRBJ2-3; 9 bases line up with TRBD2. Unmatched junction bases numbered 8, after V lost 4 bases and J lost 6 bases. The germline V gene encodes CDR1 KGHSH and CDR2 LQKENI. The CDR3 length is 15 residues. The CDR3, as DNA: TGTGCCAGCTCACTGGATAGCGGGAGTGCTGATACGCAGTATTTT. Encoded protein: CASSLDSGSADTQYF.

The chain has TRBV19 and TRBJ2-5, with 7 bases identical to TRBD2. Per the germline V gene, CDR1 is LNHDA and CDR2 is SQIVND (reference sequence). This CDR3 spans 13 amino acids. Trimming at V came to 6 bases and at J to 2 bases, leaving 3 bases not matched to a gene. The CDR3 DNA is TGTGCCAGTAGACCAGCGGGGCAAGAGACCCAGTACTTC. Encoded protein: CASRPAGQETQYF.

This rearrangement joins TRBV29-1 to TRBJ2-1; 14 bases fit TRBD2. V gave up 6 bases and J gave up 9 bases; unmatched junction bases: 13. Germline V CDR1 and CDR2: SQVTM, ANQGSEA. CDR3 size: 16 residues. The CDR3 nucleotides read TGCAGCGTCACGGATCCGGGACTAGCGGGAGTTGGTGAGCAGTTCTTC. Translation: CSVTDPGLAGVGEQFF.

The genes are TRBV4-2 and TRBJ1-2; 7 bases map to TRBD1. V was clipped by 7 bases and J by 2 bases; unmatched bases: 13. The germline V gene has CDR1 LGHNA and CDR2 YNFKEQ. The CDR3 consists of 16 residues. CDR3 DNA sequence: TGTGCCAGCACCCCTTCCGGACAGGTTGGAAACTATGGCTACACCTTC. Translated, it gives CASTPSGQVGNYGYTF.

CDR3 loop: CASSLVLANTEAFF. CDR3 DNA: TGTGCCAGCAGCTTGGTATTGGCGAACACTGAAGCTTTCTTT. This chain uses TRBV5-5 with TRBJ1-1; D is uncertain. This CDR3 comprises 14 residues. CDR1 and CDR2 from the germline V gene are SGHKS and YYEKEE (reference sequence). The ends were cut back, 0 bases at V and 1 base at J, with 7 bases in the middle.

The V call is TRBV28, the J call TRBJ1-5; D is undetermined. V lost 7 bases, J lost 9 bases, and 13 bases lay in between. This CDR3 is 12 amino acids long. CDR1 is MDHEN and CDR2 is SYDVKM in the germline V gene. CDR3 coding DNA: TGTGCCAGCACCCTGAGTGGTGGGCCCCAGCATTTT. It specifies CASTLSGGPQHF.